Sequencing of this T cell receptor (beta chain) was carried out in a study of shared clonotypes between healthy human individuals. The overall study: Donors were a couple of women and a few men aged 18 to 49.

A few counts support this clone. Its antigen remains unknown. The same CDR3 arises from other DNA sequences in this sample as well. Produced via immunoSEQ multiplex PCR; TCRdb's table is partial and in-frame only. This sample carries 500,000 to 700,000 clones, about 95% of them seen once, and the ten largest clones take about 0.11%. Study findings and constraints: Compared with clonotypes that all four donors shared, non-shared clonotypes had lower generation probabilities.

Naive CD8 cells, CD45RO-negative and positively selected for CCR7, excluded terminally differentiated effector memory CD45RA+ cells. The donors, all of them Caucasian adults, lived in Nashville, Tennessee. Between the trimmed V and J ends, which lost 0 bases and 0 bases, there was a span of 4 bases. This CDR3 region has 13 residues. The germline V gene encodes CDR1 SGHNT and CDR2 YYREEE (reference sequence). This TCR was recovered from a woman younger than 45 in good health. Sequencing was carried out using naive CD8+ T cells sorted from blood. The V call is TRBV5-4, the J call TRBJ2-7; no definite D call. Here the CDR3 DNA reads TGTGCCAGCAGCTTGGAGAGCTCCTACGAGCAGTACTTC. This codes for CASSLESSYEQYF.